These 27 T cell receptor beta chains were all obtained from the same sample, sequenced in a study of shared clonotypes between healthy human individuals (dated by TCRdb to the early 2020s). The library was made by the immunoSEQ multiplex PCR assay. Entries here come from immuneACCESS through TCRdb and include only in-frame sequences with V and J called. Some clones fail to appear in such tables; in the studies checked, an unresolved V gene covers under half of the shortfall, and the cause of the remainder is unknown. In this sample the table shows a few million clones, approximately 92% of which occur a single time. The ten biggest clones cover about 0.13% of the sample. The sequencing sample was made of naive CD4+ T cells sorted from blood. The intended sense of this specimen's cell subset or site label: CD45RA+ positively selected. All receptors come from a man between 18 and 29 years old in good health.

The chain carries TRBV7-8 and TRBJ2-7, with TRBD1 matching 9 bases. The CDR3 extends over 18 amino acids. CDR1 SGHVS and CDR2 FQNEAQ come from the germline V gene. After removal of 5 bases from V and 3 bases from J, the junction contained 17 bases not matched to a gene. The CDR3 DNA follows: TGTGCCAGCAGCCGGAGATTAGCCGGACAGGGGAGCCTCTACGAGCAGTACTTC. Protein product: CASSRRLAGQGSLYEQYF. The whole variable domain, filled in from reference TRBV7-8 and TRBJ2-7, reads GAGVSQSPRYKVAKRGQDVALRCDPISGHVSLFWYQQALGQGPEFLTYFQNEAQLDKSGLPSDRFFAERPEGSVSTLKIQRTQQEDSAVYLCASSRRLAGQGSLYEQYFGPGTRLTVT.

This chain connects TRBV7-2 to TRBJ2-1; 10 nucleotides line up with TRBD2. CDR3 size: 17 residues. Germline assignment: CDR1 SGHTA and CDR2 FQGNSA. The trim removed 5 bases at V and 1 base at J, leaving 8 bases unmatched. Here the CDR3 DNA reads TGTGCCAGCAGCCCACTAGCGGGAAGTTTATCCTACAATGAGCAGTTCTTC. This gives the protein CASSPLAGSLSYNEQFF.

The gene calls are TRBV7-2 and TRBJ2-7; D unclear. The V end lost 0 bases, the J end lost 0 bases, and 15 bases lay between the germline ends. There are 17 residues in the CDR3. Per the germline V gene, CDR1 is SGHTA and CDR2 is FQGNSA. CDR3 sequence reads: CASSLAPGGQSSYEQYF. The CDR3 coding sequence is TGTGCCAGCAGCTTAGCCCCCGGTGGCCAGAGCTCCTACGAGCAGTACTTC.

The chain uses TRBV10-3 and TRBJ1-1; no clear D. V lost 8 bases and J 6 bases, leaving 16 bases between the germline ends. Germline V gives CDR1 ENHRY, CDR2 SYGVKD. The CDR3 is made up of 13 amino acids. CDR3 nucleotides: TGTGCCATCCGCGCCGATGCTCCCTCTGAAGCTTTCTTT. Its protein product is CAIRADAPSEAFF.

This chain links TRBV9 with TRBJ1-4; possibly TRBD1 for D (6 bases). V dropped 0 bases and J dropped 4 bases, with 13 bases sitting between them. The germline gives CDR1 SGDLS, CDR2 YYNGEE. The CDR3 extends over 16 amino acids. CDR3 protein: CASSVGWGPNNEKLFF. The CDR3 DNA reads TGTGCCAGCAGCGTAGGGTGGGGGCCGAATAATGAAAAACTGTTTTTT.

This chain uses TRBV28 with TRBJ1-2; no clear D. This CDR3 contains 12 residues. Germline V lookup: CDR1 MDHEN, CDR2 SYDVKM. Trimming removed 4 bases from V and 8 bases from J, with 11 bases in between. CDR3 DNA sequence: TGTGCCAGCAGTTCAGGCCTCGTAGGCTACACCTTC. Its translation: CASSSGLVGYTF.

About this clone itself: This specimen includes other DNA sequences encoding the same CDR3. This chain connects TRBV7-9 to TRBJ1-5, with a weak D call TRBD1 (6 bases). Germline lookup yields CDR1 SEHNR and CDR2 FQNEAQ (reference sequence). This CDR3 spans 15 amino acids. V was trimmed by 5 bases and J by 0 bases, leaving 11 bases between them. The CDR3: CASSPGGSSNQPQHF. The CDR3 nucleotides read TGTGCCAGCAGCCCCGGGGGCAGTAGCAATCAGCCCCAGCATTTT.

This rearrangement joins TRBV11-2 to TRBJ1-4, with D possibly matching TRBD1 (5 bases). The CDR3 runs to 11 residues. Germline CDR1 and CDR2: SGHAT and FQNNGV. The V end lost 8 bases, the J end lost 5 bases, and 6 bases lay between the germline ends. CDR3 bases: TGTGCCAGCCAGGGAAATGAAAAACTGTTTTTT. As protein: CASQGNEKLFF.

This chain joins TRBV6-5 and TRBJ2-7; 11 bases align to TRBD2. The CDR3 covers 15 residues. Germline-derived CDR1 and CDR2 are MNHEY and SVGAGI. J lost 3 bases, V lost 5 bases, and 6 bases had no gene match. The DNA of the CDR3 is TGTGCCAGCAGTAAGGGGACTAGCGGCCTCTACGAGCAGTACTTC. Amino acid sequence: CASSKGTSGLYEQYF.

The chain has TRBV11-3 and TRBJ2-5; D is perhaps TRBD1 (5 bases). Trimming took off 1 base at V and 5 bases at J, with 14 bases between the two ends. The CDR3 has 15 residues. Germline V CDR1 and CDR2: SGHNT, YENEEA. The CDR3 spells CASSLGGQGVETQYF. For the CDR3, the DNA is TGTGCCAGCAGCTTAGGCGGCCAGGGTGTGGAGACCCAGTACTTC.

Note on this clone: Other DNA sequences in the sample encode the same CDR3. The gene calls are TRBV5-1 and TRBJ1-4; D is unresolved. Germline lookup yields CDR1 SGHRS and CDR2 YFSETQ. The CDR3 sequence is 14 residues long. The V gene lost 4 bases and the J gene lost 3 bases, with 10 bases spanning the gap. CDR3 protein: CASSLTGANEKLFF. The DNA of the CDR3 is TGCGCCAGCAGCCTGACGGGAGCTAATGAAAAACTGTTTTTT.

CDR3 sequence reads: CASSERRRFNEKLFF. The CDR3 DNA reads as TGTGCCAGCAGTGAGAGACGGAGGTTTAATGAAAAACTGTTTTTT. V is TRBV6-1 and J is TRBJ1-4; D call uncertain. CDR3 length: 15 amino acids. The germline V gene encodes CDR1 MNHNS and CDR2 SASEGT. Trimming removed 3 bases from V and 4 bases from J, with 12 bases in between.

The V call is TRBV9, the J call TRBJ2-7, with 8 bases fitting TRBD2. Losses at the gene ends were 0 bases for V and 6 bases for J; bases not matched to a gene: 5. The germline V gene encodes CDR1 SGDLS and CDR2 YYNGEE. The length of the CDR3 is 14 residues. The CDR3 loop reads CASSVGTAGVEQYF. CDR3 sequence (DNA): TGTGCCAGCAGCGTAGGGACAGCGGGGGTCGAGCAGTACTTC. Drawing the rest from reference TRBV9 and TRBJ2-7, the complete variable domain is DSGVTQTPKHLITATGQRVTLRCSPRSGDLSVYWYQQSLDQGLQFLIQYYNGEERAKGNILERFSAQQFPDLHSELNLSSLELGDSALYFCASSVGTAGVEQYFGPGTRLTVT.

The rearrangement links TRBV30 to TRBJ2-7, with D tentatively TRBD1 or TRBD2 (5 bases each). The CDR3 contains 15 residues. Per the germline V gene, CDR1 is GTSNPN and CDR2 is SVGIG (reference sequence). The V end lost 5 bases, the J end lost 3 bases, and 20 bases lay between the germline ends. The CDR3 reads CAWCRGDLSYYEQYF. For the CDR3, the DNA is TGTGCCTGGTGCCGAGGGGACCTATCCTACTACGAGCAGTACTTC. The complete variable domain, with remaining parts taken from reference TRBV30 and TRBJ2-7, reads SQTIHQWPATLVQPVGSPLSLECTVEGTSNPNLYWYRQAAGRGLQLLFYSVGIGQISSEVPQNLSASRPQDRQFILSSKKLLLSDSGFYLCAWCRGDLSYYEQYFGPGTRLTVT.

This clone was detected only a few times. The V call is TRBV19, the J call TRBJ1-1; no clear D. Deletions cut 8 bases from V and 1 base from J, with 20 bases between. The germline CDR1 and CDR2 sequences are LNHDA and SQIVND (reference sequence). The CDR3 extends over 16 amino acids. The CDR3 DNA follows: TGTGCCAGTGCCGAAGTCGGGAGGTCCCCGAACACTGAAGCTTTCTTT. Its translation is CASAEVGRSPNTEAFF.

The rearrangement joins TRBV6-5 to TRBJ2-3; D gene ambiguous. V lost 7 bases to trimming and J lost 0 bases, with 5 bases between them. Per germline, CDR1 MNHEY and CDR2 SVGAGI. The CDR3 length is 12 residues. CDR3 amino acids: CASTSSTDTQYF. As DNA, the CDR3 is TGTGCCAGCACCTCTAGCACAGATACGCAGTATTTT.

DNA of the CDR3: TGCGCCAGCAGCCAGCGGCCCAGCGGGAGTGAGACGGAGACCCAGTACTTC. This encodes CASSQRPSGSETETQYF. This sequence joins TRBV5-1 and TRBJ2-5, with 8 bases that match TRBD2. V lost 4 bases, J lost 5 bases, and 16 bases stayed unmatched. This CDR3 contains 17 residues. Germline V gene sequence: CDR1 SGHRS, CDR2 YFSETQ.

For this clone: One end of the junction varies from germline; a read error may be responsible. The CDR3 DNA reads as TGTGCCAGCAGCCTAATCCCCGGGAACGCTGAAGCTTTCTTT. As protein: CASSLIPGNAEAFF. The V gene is TRBV9, the J gene TRBJ1-1; D unresolved. Germline loops: CDR1 SGDLS, CDR2 YYNGEE. There are 14 residues in the CDR3.

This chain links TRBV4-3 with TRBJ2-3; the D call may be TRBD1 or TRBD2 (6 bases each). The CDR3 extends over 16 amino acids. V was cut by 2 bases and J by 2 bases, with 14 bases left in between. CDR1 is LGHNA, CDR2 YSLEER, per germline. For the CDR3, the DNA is TGCGCCAGCAGCCAAAGGGGGGTGGCGGCCACAGATACGCAGTATTTT. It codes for CASSQRGVAATDTQYF.

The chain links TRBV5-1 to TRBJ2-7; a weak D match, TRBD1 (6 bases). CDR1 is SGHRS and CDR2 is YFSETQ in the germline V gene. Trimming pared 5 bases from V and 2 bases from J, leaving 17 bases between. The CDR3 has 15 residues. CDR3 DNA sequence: TGCGCCAGCAGTCAGGACCCAGGGGCGGCCTACGAGCAGTACTTC. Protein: CASSQDPGAAYEQYF.

DNA for the CDR3: TGCGCCAGCAGCCAATGGGCTTCAGGGGGCAGGGAAAAACTGTTTTTT. Residues: CASSQWASGGREKLFF. This sequence joins TRBV4-1 and TRBJ1-4; 8 bases agree with TRBD1. With V trimmed by 2 bases and J by 8 bases, 10 bases remained unmatched. The CDR3 length is 16 residues. Germline loops: CDR1 MGHRA, CDR2 YSYEKL.

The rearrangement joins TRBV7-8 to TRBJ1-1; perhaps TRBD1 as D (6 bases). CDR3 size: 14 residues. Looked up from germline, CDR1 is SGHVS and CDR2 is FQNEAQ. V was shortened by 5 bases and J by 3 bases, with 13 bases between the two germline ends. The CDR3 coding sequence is TGTGCCAGCAGCCCTCGGGCAGGGGACACTGAAGCTTTCTTT. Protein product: CASSPRAGDTEAFF. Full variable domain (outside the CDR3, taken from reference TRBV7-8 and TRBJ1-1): GAGVSQSPRYKVAKRGQDVALRCDPISGHVSLFWYQQALGQGPEFLTYFQNEAQLDKSGLPSDRFFAERPEGSVSTLKIQRTQQEDSAVYLCASSPRAGDTEAFFGQGTRLTVV.

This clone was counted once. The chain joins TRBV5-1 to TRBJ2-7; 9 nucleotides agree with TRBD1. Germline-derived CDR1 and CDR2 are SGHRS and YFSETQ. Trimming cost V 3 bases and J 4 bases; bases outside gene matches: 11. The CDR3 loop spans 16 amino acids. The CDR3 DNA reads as TGCGCCAGCAGCTCTGGTCCAGGACAGGGGAGGTACGAGCAGTACTTC. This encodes CASSSGPGQGRYEQYF.

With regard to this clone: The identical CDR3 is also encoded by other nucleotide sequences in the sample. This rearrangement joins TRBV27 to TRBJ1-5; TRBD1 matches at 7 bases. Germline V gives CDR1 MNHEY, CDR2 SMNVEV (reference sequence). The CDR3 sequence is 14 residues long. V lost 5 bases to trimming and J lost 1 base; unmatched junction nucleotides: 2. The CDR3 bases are TGTGCCAGCAGTCTACAGGGGAGCAATCAGCCCCAGCATTTT. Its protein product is CASSLQGSNQPQHF.

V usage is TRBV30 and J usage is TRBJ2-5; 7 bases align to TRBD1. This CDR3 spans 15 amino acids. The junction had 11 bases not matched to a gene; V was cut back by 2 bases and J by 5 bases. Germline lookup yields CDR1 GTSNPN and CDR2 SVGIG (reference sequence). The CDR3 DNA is TGTGCCTGGAGTCACAGGGGTAACTGGGGGGAGACCCAGTACTTC. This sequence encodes CAWSHRGNWGETQYF.

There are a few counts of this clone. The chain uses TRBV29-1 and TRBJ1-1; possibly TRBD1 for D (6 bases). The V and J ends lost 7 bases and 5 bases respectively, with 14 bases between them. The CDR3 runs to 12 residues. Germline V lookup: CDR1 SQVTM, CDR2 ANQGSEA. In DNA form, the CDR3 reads TGCAGCGGGAAACAGGGACGGACTGAAGCTTTCTTT. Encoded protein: CSGKQGRTEAFF.

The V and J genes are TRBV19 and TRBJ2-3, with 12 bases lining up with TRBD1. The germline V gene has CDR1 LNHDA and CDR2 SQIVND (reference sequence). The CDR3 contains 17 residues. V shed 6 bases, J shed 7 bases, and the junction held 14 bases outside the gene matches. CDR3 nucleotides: TGTGCCAGTAGGCCCTCGACCGGGACAGGGGGCGCGAATACGCAGTATTTT. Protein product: CASRPSTGTGGANTQYF. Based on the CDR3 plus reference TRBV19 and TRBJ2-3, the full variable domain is DGGITQSPKYLFRKEGQNVTLSCEQNLNHDAMYWYRQDPGQGLRLIYYSQIVNDFQKGDIAEGYSVSREKKESFPLTVTSAQKNPTAFYLCASRPSTGTGGANTQYFGPGTRLTVL.